This TCR beta chain appears in the sequencing data of a study of T cells in Graves' hyperthyroidism and ophthalmopathy. Study-wide results and limits: Blood shared most expanded thyroid clonotypes above 0.001.

The study enrolled patients aged 18 to 65 with newly diagnosed hyperthyroidism of under 2 months' duration. Patients with uncontrolled infections, other autoimmune diseases, pregnancy or lactation were excluded. Using 9.5 to 10 ml of fresh peripheral blood, PBMCs were prepared. Germline lookup yields CDR1 SNHLY and CDR2 FYNNEI. The CDR3 is 18 residues long. Trimming at V came to 5 bases and at J to 0 bases, leaving 8 bases not matched to a gene. TCR beta CDR3 sequences were amplified from RNA transcripts. The study used the HTBI primer set for a first-round RT-PCR of the TCR CDR3. TCRdb analysed the multiplex PCR reads with MiXCR anew, one entry per CDR3 protein. The sample holds over 300,000 distinct CDR3 sequences, roughly 14% seen once. This clonotype was detected many times. The antigen is unknown.

The sequence came from a woman aged 60-75 years with Graves' hyperthyroidism. The rearrangement uses TRBV2 and TRBJ2-3; 13 nucleotides agree with TRBD2. Sequenced: blood. CDR3 nucleotide sequence: TGTGCCAGCAGTTGGGGCTTGACTAGCGGGAGGAGCACAGATACGCAGTATTTT. It codes for CASSWGLTSGRSTDTQYF.